The following is a T cell receptor beta chain sequence with its context. Its specificity is unknown. Assay used: immunoSEQ multiplex PCR; TCRdb lists only in-frame clones, some missing. The table has under 500,000 clones, over 80% seen once. This sample's treatment: around 19 received Ad26.COV2.S at low or high dose, single or two shots; five or six received placebo; per-sample allocation not given. Day 63 following the first vaccine or placebo injection was when the samples were taken. An Ad26 vector carrying the Wuhan-strain SARS-CoV-2 spike served as the vaccine. These data come from a study of Ad26.COV2.S vaccination and SARS-CoV-2 variants. Study-level information: Intramuscular Ad26.COV2.S doses were given once or twice, 56 days apart.

V lost 4 bases, J lost 6 bases, and 18 bases lay in between. The CDR3 spans 16 residues. Germline assignment: CDR1 SGHTA and CDR2 FQGNSA. Notes on the study in general: Responses of spike-specific T cells (both CD8+ and CD4+) reportedly showed substantial breadth after vaccination.

V is TRBV7-2 and J is TRBJ2-2; a weak D match, TRBD2 (6 bases). The sample consisted of peripheral blood, taken in a trial of Ad26.COV2.S vaccine versus placebo. The TCR sequence derives from a person aged 18-60 years who received the Ad26.COV2.S COVID-19 vaccine or a placebo. The CDR3 loop reads CASSSFFGGGSGELFF. CDR3 nucleotide sequence: TGTGCCAGCAGCTCCTTCTTCGGGGGTGGTTCCGGGGAGCTGTTTTTT.